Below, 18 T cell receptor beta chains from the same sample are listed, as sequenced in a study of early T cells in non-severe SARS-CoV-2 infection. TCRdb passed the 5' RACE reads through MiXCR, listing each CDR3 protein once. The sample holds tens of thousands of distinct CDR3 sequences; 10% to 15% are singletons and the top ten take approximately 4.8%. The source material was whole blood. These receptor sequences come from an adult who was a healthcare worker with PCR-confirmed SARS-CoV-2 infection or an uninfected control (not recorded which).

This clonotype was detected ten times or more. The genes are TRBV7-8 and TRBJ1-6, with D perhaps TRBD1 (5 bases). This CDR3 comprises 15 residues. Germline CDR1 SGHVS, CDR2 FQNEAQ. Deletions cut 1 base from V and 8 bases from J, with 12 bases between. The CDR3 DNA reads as TGTGCCAGCAGCTTAGACAGACAGTCACATTCACCCCTCCACTTT. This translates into CASSLDRQSHSPLHF.

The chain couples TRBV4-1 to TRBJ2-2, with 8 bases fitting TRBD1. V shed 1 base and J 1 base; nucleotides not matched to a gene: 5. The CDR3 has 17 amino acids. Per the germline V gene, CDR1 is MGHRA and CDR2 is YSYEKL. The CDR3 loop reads CASSQVGQGLNTGELFF. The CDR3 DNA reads TGCGCCAGCAGCCAAGTCGGACAGGGATTGAACACCGGGGAGCTGTTTTTT.

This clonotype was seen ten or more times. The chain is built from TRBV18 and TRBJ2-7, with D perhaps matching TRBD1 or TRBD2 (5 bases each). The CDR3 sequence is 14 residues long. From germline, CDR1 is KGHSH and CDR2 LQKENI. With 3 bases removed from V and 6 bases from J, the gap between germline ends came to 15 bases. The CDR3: CASSPAGTFAEQYF. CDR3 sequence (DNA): TGTGCCAGCTCACCGGCCGGGACCTTTGCCGAGCAGTACTTC.

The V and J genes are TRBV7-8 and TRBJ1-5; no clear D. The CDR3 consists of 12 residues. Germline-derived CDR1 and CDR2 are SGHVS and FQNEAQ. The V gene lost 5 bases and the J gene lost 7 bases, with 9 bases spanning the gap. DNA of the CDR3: TGTGCCAGCAGCCCGGGGATCCAGCCCCAGCATTTT. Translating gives CASSPGIQPQHF.

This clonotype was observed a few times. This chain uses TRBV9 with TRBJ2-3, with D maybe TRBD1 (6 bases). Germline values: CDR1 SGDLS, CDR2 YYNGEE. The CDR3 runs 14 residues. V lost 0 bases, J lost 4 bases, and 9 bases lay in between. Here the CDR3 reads CASSVAPGADTQYF. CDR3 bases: TGTGCCAGCAGCGTAGCTCCAGGGGCAGATACGCAGTATTTT.

CDR3: CSARDLWSGQETQYF. The CDR3 coding sequence is TGCAGTGCTAGAGATCTCTGGAGTGGACAAGAGACCCAGTACTTC. The chain joins TRBV20-1 to TRBJ2-5; D unresolved. Germline loops: CDR1 DFQATT, CDR2 SNEGSKA (reference sequence). The CDR3 spans 15 residues. V was pared by 0 bases and J by 2 bases, with 13 bases between.

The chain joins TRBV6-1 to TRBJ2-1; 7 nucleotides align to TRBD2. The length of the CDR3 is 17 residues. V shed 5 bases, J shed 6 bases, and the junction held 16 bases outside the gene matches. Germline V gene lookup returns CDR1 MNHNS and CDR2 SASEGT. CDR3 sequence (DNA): TGTGCCAGCAGTTCACGGCGGGCTAGCGGAGATATCAATGAGCAGTTCTTC. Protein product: CASSSRRASGDINEQFF.

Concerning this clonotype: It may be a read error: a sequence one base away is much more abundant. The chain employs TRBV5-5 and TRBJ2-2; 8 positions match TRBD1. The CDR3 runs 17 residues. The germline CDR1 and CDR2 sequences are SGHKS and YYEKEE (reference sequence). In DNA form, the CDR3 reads TGTGTCAGCAGCCCAGACAGGGGCCTTACGAACACCGGGGAGCTGTTTTTT. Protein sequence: CVSSPDRGLTNTGELFF.

In DNA form, the CDR3 reads TGTGCCAGCAGCTTAGGGGACGGCCCAGAGACCCAGTACTTC. Residues: CASSLGDGPETQYF. The chain is built from TRBV7-2 and TRBJ2-5, with D perhaps being TRBD1 or TRBD2 (5 bases each). CDR1 and CDR2 (germline): SGHTA, FQGNSA. This CDR3 is built from 14 residues. Trimming took 1 base from V and 4 from J, leaving 10 bases between them.

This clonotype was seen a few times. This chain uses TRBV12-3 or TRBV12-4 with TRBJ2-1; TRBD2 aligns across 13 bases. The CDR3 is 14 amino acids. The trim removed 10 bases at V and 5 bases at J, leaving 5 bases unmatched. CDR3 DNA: TGTGCCACCCGACTAGCGGGGGGACACAATGAGCAGTTCTTC. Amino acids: CATRLAGGHNEQFF.

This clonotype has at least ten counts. CDR3 region: CASSFKPRQGAFENTIYF. The CDR3 bases are TGTGCCAGTAGTTTCAAGCCTAGACAGGGGGCTTTTGAAAACACCATATATTTT. The chain is built from TRBV19 and TRBJ1-3; the match to TRBD1 covers 10 bases. The CDR3 extends over 18 amino acids. Germline values: CDR1 LNHDA, CDR2 SQIVND (reference sequence). V gave up 5 bases and J gave up 6 bases; unmatched junction bases: 16.

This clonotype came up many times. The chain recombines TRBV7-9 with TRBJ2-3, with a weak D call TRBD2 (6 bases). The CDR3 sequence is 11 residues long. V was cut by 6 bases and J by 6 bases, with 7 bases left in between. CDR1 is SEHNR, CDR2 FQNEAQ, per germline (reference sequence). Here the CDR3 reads CASRLADTQYF. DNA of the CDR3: TGTGCCAGCAGACTAGCTGATACGCAGTATTTT.

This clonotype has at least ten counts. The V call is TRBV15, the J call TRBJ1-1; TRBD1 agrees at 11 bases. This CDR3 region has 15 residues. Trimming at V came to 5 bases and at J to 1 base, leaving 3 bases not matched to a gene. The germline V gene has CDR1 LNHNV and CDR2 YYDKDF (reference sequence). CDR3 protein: CATSGDRGENTEAFF. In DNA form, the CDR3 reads TGTGCCACCAGCGGGGACAGGGGGGAGAACACTGAAGCTTTCTTT.

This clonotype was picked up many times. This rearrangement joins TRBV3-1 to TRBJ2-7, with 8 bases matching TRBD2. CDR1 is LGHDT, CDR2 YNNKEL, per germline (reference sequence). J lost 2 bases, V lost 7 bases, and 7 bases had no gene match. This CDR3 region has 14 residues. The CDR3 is CASTPGLGAYEQYF. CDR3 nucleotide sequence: TGTGCCAGCACCCCGGGACTAGGGGCCTACGAGCAGTACTTC.

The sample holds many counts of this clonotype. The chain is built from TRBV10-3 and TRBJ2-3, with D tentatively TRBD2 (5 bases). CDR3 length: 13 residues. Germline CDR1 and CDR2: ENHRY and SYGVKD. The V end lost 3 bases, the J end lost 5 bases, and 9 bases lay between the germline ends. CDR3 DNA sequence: TGTGCCATCAGTGACGATCGGGGAGATACGCAGTATTTT. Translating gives CAISDDRGDTQYF.

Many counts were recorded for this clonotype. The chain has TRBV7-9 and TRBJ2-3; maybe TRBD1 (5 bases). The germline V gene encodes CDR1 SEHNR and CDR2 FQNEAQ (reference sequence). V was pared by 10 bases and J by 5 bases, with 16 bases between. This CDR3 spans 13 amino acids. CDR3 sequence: CATSGRVKDTQYF. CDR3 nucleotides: TGTGCCACCTCCGGCAGGGTCAAAGATACGCAGTATTTT.

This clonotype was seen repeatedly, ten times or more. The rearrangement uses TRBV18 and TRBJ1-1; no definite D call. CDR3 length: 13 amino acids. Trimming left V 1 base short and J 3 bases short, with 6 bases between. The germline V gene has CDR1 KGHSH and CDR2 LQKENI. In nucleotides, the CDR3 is TGTGCCAGCTCACCACGTGCGGACACTGAAGCTTTCTTT. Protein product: CASSPRADTEAFF.

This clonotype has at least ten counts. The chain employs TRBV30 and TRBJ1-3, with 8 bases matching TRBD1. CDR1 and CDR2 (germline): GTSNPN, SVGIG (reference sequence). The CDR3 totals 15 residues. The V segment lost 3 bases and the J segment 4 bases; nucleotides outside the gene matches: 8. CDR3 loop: CAWSPPHRGGNTIYF. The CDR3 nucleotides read TGTGCCTGGAGCCCTCCCCACAGGGGGGGAAACACCATATATTTT.